These T cell receptor beta chains were read from a single sample in a study of CD8+ T cells in alopecia areata. Method: immunoSEQ multiplex PCR; TCRdb's copy keeps in-frame clones and lacks some. The profile shows over 150,000 clones, approximately 53% of them singletons. Sequencing used CD8+ T cells sorted from blood, obtained at week 24, from a patient treated with tofacitinib. These receptors all stem from a human donor with alopecia areata. The CDR3 runs from the conserved cysteine through the conserved F or W. Each record gives: J gene, clone size, D gene, V gene, CDR3 DNA, CDR3 protein. The D gene is left open where the match is weak. A row's size may be missing; if present it is once, few, many or a size class.

j_call: TRBJ2-7; clone_size: few; d_call: -; v_call: TRBV6-1; cdr3_nt: TGTGCCAGCAGTGAAGCGAGAGGAGCGTCCTACGAGCAGTACTTC; cdr3_aa: CASSEARGASYEQYF
j_call: TRBJ2-7; clone_size: few; d_call: TRBD1; v_call: TRBV2; cdr3_nt: TGTGCCAGCAGTGCTACAGGGGGCTTGGGGGACGAGCAGTACTTC; cdr3_aa: CASSATGGLGDEQYF
j_call: TRBJ2-7; clone_size: once; d_call: -; v_call: TRBV11-2; cdr3_nt: TGTGCCAGCAGCGCCCCGGTTGGGTTTGCGGCCTACGAGCAGTACTTC; cdr3_aa: CASSAPVGFAAYEQYF
j_call: TRBJ2-7; clone_size: -; d_call: TRBD1; v_call: TRBV7-9; cdr3_nt: TGTGCCAGCGTGGGGACAGTCTCCTACGAGCAGTACTTC; cdr3_aa: CASVGTVSYEQYF
j_call: TRBJ1-3; clone_size: few; d_call: -; v_call: TRBV10-3; cdr3_nt: TGTGCCACGAGCGGCCCGAAGGACACCATATATTTT; cdr3_aa: CATSGPKDTIYF
j_call: TRBJ1-2; clone_size: -; d_call: TRBD1; v_call: TRBV7-2; cdr3_nt: TGTGCCAGCAGCCCCCGGGACAGGGTGTTCTATGGCTACACCTTC; cdr3_aa: CASSPRDRVFYGYTF
j_call: TRBJ2-4; clone_size: few; d_call: TRBD1; v_call: TRBV9; cdr3_nt: TGTGCCAGCAGCGTAACGGACAGGGCGGTCGACATTCAGTACTTC; cdr3_aa: CASSVTDRAVDIQYF
j_call: TRBJ2-1; clone_size: -; d_call: -; v_call: TRBV7-8; cdr3_nt: TGTGCCAGCAGCATCAATGAGCAGTTCTTC; cdr3_aa: CASSINEQFF
j_call: TRBJ1-5; clone_size: -; d_call: -; v_call: TRBV25-1; cdr3_nt: TGTGCCAGCAGTGATGGAGAGGGTCCTCAGCCCCAGCATTTT; cdr3_aa: CASSDGEGPQPQHF
j_call: TRBJ1-1; clone_size: -; d_call: -; v_call: TRBV29-1; cdr3_nt: TGCAGCGTTTACCCGAAAGGGGGGAACACTGAAGCTTTCTTT; cdr3_aa: CSVYPKGGNTEAFF
j_call: TRBJ2-1; clone_size: few; d_call: TRBD2; v_call: TRBV6-1; cdr3_nt: TGTGCCAGCAGTGATGAGCGGGGGCCTTACAATGAGCAGTTCTTC; cdr3_aa: CASSDERGPYNEQFF
j_call: TRBJ2-7; clone_size: few; d_call: -; v_call: TRBV9; cdr3_nt: TGTGCCAGCAGCTTGGGCTACGAGCAGTACTTC; cdr3_aa: CASSLGYEQYF
j_call: TRBJ1-1; clone_size: -; d_call: -; v_call: TRBV9; cdr3_nt: TGTGCCAGCAGCGTGGATCACGGGAACACTGAAGCTTTCTTT; cdr3_aa: CASSVDHGNTEAFF
j_call: TRBJ2-6; clone_size: -; d_call: -; v_call: TRBV14; cdr3_nt: TGTGCCAGCAGCCAGTACTTCTCTGGGGCCAACGTCCTGACTTTC; cdr3_aa: CASSQYFSGANVLTF
j_call: TRBJ2-1; clone_size: -; d_call: TRBD2; v_call: TRBV14; cdr3_nt: TGTGCCAGCAGCCAAGAGACTAGCGGCTACAATGAGCAGTTCTTC; cdr3_aa: CASSQETSGYNEQFF
j_call: TRBJ2-7; clone_size: once; d_call: -; v_call: TRBV11-2; cdr3_nt: TGTGCCAGCAGCTTAGAGGGAAGAGACTCCTACGAGCAGTACTTC; cdr3_aa: CASSLEGRDSYEQYF
j_call: TRBJ1-5; clone_size: -; d_call: -; v_call: TRBV7-2; cdr3_nt: TGTGCCAGCAGCTCCAGGGGTGATAGCAATCAGCCCCAGCATTTT; cdr3_aa: CASSSRGDSNQPQHF
j_call: TRBJ1-1; clone_size: -; d_call: -; v_call: TRBV6-5; cdr3_nt: TGTGCCAGCAGTTACTCGGACAGTTCTCCTGAAGCTTTCTTT; cdr3_aa: CASSYSDSSPEAFF
j_call: TRBJ2-7; clone_size: few; d_call: -; v_call: TRBV5-6; cdr3_nt: TGTGCCAGCAGCTCAGGCACCCCGAACTACGAGCAGTACTTC; cdr3_aa: CASSSGTPNYEQYF
j_call: TRBJ2-3; clone_size: -; d_call: -; v_call: TRBV4-3; cdr3_nt: TGCGCCAGCAGCCAAGAGCTGAGCCCAGATACGCAGTATTTT; cdr3_aa: CASSQELSPDTQYF
j_call: TRBJ2-7; clone_size: -; d_call: -; v_call: TRBV4-1; cdr3_nt: TGCGCCAGCAGCCAAGAGGGTCGGGGAGAGCAGTACTTC; cdr3_aa: CASSQEGRGEQYF
j_call: TRBJ2-7; clone_size: few; d_call: -; v_call: TRBV5-1; cdr3_nt: TGCGCCAGCAGCTTGGCCTTTGGGACAATATACGAGCAGTACTTC; cdr3_aa: CASSLAFGTIYEQYF
j_call: TRBJ1-2; clone_size: -; d_call: -; v_call: TRBV5-1; cdr3_nt: TGCGCCAGCAGCCCCTCCGTTTCGGCCTATGGCTACACCTTC; cdr3_aa: CASSPSVSAYGYTF
j_call: TRBJ2-1; clone_size: -; d_call: TRBD1; v_call: TRBV5-4; cdr3_nt: TGTGCCAGCAGCTTGGGACAGGGTGGGAATGAGCAGTTCTTC; cdr3_aa: CASSLGQGGNEQFF
j_call: TRBJ2-4; clone_size: -; d_call: -; v_call: TRBV4-3; cdr3_nt: TGCGCCAGCAGCCAAGACGATTCCCTAGGAATTCAGTACTTC; cdr3_aa: CASSQDDSLGIQYF
j_call: TRBJ2-7; clone_size: few; d_call: TRBD1; v_call: TRBV18; cdr3_nt: TGTGCCAGCTCGTCTTACAGGGGTTCCTACGAGCAGTACTTC; cdr3_aa: CASSSYRGSYEQYF
j_call: TRBJ2-5; clone_size: -; d_call: -; v_call: TRBV5-1; cdr3_nt: TGCGCCAGCAGCTTGGGGCAGGGGTACGGGTACCAAGAGACCCAGTACTTC; cdr3_aa: CASSLGQGYGYQETQYF
j_call: TRBJ1-1; clone_size: -; d_call: -; v_call: TRBV7-9; cdr3_nt: TGTGCCAGCAGCTTGTCCGGGACTGAAGCTTTCTTT; cdr3_aa: CASSLSGTEAFF
j_call: TRBJ1-1; clone_size: -; d_call: -; v_call: TRBV9; cdr3_nt: TGTGCCAGCAGCGTAGACGGGGGGCGCATGAACACTGAAGCTTTCTTT; cdr3_aa: CASSVDGGRMNTEAFF